Given below is one T cell receptor beta chain in context. There is no known antigen for this receptor. No per-base quality is available; no much larger clone lies one base away. The data derive from a study of CD8+ T cells in alopecia areata (dated by TCRdb to 2016 to 2019). For context, the study as a whole: Treated patients were enrolled in an open-label pilot trial of oral tofacitinib, 5 to 10 mg twice daily, for moderate-to-severe alopecia areata. Tofacitinib was given for 6 to 18 months, followed by 6 months of follow-up off drug to assess delayed response and recurrence. To study T cell clonal expansion in alopecia areata, the researchers applied high-throughput TCRbeta sequencing to both the C3H/HeJ mouse model and human patients. On the human side, TCRbeta sequencing was run on scalp tissue and on sorted CD4+ and CD8+ peripheral blood T cells from healthy controls and from alopecia areata patients with either patchy or totalis/universalis disease. Tofacitinib-treated patients had biopsies at baseline and at 4 and 24 weeks of treatment, with a later scalp biopsy in several patients. Clonality in the scalp was compared among normal scalp (n=4), patchy alopecia areata scalp (n=8), and alopecia totalis/universalis scalp (n=8). RNA was obtained with the PAXgene miRNA kit for fixed scalp, the miRNeasy kit for PBMCs, and the RNeasy kit for mouse skin. TCRbeta CDR3 regions were amplified by immunoSEQ multiplex PCR using 35 Vbeta forward and 13 Jbeta reverse primers. Study-wide findings and limitations: Shared TCR sequences between patients were less evident than in mice, which may be partly attributable to HLA diversity in the patient population. Resident alphabeta T cells in normal human skin are also sequenced, complicating scalp TCR repertoire analysis, unlike mouse skin dominated by gammadelta T cells. Compared with normal scalp, lesional scalp had higher clonality and more expanded CD8+ clones, particularly in alopecia totalis/universalis, a pattern that suggests antigenic drive.

Library construction relied on the immunoSEQ multiplex PCR assay. For TCR sequencing, RNA was extracted from every sample and reverse transcribed into cDNA to serve as template. First-strand cDNA was synthesized using SuperScript III with a 2:1 mix of oligo-dT and random hexamers. Amplification bias was assessed with a synthetic immune receptor repertoire, and residual bias was removed computationally. In the authors' own workflow: After raw reads were preprocessed to remove errors, the CDR3 was defined following IMGT conventions as running from the conserved cysteine to phenylalanine. Clonality was computed as 1 minus the Shannon entropy, with the entropy normalized by log2 of the number of productive unique TCRs. Scalp TCRbeta sequences were cross-referenced with sorted blood CD4 and CD8 repertoires so that the CD4 or CD8 identity of scalp clones could be inferred. TCRdb holds this immuneACCESS table with in-frame rearrangements only. Some clones are missing; in checked studies, unresolved V genes explain under half, and the rest has no known cause. V, J and clone size are taken as reported in that table, and D and trimming were inferred from the DNA itself. This sample comprises approximately 66,000 clones, under 75% of them detected only once. The ten largest account for about 15% of the sample.

Interpreted using the paper, the time point label stands for: baseline before oral tofacitinib. Peripheral blood and lesional scalp punch biopsies were obtained from patients with alopecia areata. PBMCs were isolated by density centrifugation and stained for CD3, CD4 and CD8, after which CD4+ and CD8+ T cells were sorted on a FACSAria. V and J are trimmed by 6 bases and 4 bases, and the gene matches miss 15 bases of the junction. From its cysteine to its phenylalanine, the CDR3 spans 15 amino acids. CDR3 DNA only is kept here, 45 bases in frame from base 1. Per the germline V gene, SQVTM is the CDR1 and ANQGSEA is the CDR2.

The chain is assembled from TRBV29-1 and TRBJ2-7; 7 junctional bases match TRBD2. The clonotype was recovered from a human donor with alopecia areata. Source: CD8+ T cells sorted from blood, taken at week 0. CDR3 loop: CSVVREAGRGYEQYF. The nucleotide sequence reads as follows: TGCAGCGTGGTCCGGGAGGCAGGGCGTGGATACGAGCAGTACTTC.